Each of the 2 T cell receptor beta chains below was sequenced from the same sample in a study of untreated major depressive disorder (dated by TCRdb to the late 2010s). The library was prepared using the immunoSEQ multiplex PCR assay. Not all clones reach the TCRdb copy of this immuneACCESS table, which keeps in-frame sequences only. Checked studies attribute under half of the gap to unresolved V genes and leave the rest unexplained. Within this sample are almost 20,000 clones, with over 75% of them counted one time only. The ten largest clones capture about 0.82% of the sample. Material for sequencing was CD4+ T cells from PBMCs. These receptor sequences come from a woman between 25 and 40 years old in good health.

In this sample, this clone turned up a few times. Here the CDR3 DNA reads TGTGCCAGCGGGACAGGGGGTCTTAGCAATCAGCCCCAGCATTTT. It encodes CASGTGGLSNQPQHF. The chain couples TRBV7-8 to TRBJ1-5; 11 positions match TRBD1. The CDR3 is 15 amino acids. Germline trimming cut 8 bases from V and 0 bases from J; bases unmatched to any gene: 3. Germline CDR1 SGHVS, CDR2 FQNEAQ.

The genes are TRBV2 and TRBJ2-3, with unresolved D. Germline lookup yields CDR1 SNHLY and CDR2 FYNNEI. The V gene lost 7 bases and the J gene lost 5 bases, with 4 bases spanning the gap. The CDR3 is made up of 10 amino acids. The DNA of the CDR3 is TGTGCCAGCAAGATAGATACGCAGTATTTT. Translating it yields CASKIDTQYF.